This record covers a single TCR beta chain. The target antigen is unknown. The sample belongs to a study of CD8+CD57+ T cells in acquired aplastic anemia. Overall study: Quantities of DNA derived from sorted CD4+ and CD8+ cells averaged 3.2 ug.

Findings and caveats of the study: Patients and healthy controls showed no significant CD8+ Simpson's diversity difference. Shared by patients and controls, 25 to 30 CD8+ CDR3s were abundant in patients.

The CDR3 totals 12 residues. Germline CDR1 reads SGHAT; CDR2 reads FQNNGV. V shed 6 bases, J shed 10 bases, and the junction held 7 bases outside the gene matches. Genomic DNA was employed as the template in profiling TCR beta VDJ and CDR3. TCRdb re-called the reads with MiXCR, one entry per CDR3 protein. The repertoire holds about 160,000 distinct CDR3 sequences, around 40% seen once, with around 0.96% in the top ten. This TCR derives from a human donor in good health. What was sequenced was sorted CD4+, CD8+, or CD8+CD57+ T cells (not recorded which) from PBMCs. The V call is TRBV11-2, the J call TRBJ1-1, with 8 bases lining up with TRBD1. The CDR3 reads CASRLTGGRAFF. For the CDR3, the DNA is TGTGCCAGCAGGCTCACAGGGGGGAGAGCTTTCTTT. Full variable domain (outside the CDR3, taken from reference TRBV11-2 and TRBJ1-1): EAGVAQSPRYKIIEKRQSVAFWCNPISGHATLYWYQQILGQGPKLLIQFQNNGVVDDSQLPKDRFSAERLKGVDSTLKIQPAKLEDSAVYLCASRLTGGRAFFGQGTRLTVV.